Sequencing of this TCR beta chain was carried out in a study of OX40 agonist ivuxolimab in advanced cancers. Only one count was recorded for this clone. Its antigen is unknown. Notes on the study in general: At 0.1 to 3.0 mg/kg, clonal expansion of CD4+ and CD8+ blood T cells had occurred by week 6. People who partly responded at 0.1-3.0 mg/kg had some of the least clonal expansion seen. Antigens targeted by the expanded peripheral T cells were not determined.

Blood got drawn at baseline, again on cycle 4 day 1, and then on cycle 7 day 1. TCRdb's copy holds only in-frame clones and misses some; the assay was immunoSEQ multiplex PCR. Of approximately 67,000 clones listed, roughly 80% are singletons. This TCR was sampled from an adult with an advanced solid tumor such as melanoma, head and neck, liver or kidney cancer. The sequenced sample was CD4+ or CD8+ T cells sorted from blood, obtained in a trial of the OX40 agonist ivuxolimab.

The CDR3 nucleotides read TGTGCCAGCCGAACTAGCGGGAGGGCCGGAGAGCAGTTCTTC. Its translation: CASRTSGRAGEQFF. The rearrangement links TRBV25-1 to TRBJ2-1; TRBD2 agrees at 13 bases. V was clipped by 8 bases and J by 10 bases; unmatched bases: 8. The CDR3 is 14 amino acids. The germline CDR1 and CDR2 sequences are MGHDK and SYGVNS.